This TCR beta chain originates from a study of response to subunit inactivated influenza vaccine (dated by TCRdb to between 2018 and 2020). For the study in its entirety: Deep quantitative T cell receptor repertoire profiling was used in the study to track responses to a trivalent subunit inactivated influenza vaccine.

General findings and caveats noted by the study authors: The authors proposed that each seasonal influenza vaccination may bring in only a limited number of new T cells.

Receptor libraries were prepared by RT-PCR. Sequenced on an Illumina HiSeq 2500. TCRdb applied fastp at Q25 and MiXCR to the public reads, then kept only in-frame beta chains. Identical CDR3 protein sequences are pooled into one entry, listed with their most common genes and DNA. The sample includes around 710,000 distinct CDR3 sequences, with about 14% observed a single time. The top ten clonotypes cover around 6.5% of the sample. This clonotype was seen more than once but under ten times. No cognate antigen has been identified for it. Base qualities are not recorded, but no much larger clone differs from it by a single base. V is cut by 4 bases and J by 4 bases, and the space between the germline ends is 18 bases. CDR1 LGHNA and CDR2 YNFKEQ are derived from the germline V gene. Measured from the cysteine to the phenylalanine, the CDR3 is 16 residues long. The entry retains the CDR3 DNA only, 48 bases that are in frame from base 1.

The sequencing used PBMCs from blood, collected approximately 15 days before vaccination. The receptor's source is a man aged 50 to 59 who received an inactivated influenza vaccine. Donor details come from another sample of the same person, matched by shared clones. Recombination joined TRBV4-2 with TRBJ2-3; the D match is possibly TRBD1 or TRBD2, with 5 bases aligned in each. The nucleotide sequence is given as TGTGCCAGCAGCCTAAGTCGTGGGGGAACGGCAGATACGCAGTATTTT. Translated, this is CASSLSRGGTADTQYF.